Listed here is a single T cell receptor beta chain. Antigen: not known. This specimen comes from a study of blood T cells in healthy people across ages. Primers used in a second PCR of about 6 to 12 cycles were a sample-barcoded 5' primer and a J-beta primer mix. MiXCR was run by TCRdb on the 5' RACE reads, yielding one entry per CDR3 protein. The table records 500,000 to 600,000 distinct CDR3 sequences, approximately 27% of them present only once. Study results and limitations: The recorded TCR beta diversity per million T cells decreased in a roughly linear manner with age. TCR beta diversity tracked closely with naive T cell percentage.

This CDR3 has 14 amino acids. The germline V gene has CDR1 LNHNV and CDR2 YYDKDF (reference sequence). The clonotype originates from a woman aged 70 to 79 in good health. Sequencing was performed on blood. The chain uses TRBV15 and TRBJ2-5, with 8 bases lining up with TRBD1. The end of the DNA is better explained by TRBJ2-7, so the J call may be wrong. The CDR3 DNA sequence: TGTGCCACCAGCGGGGGGACAGGCCCCTACGAGCAGTACTTC. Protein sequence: CATSGGTGPYEQYF.